A single T cell receptor beta chain is shown here with its context. The antigen it binds to is not known. Base qualities are not provided; no much larger clone lies one nucleotide away. This sample stems from a study of radiotherapy plus CTLA-4 blockade in lung cancer (dated by TCRdb to the late 2010s). With regard to the full study: Objective responses were observed in 18% of enrolled patients, and disease control was achieved in 25% to 40%.

Findings and caveats that apply to the study as a whole: Increased serum interferon-beta after radiation, together with early dynamic changes in blood T cell clones, were reported to be the strongest predictors of response. After treatment with radiotherapy and ipilimumab, TCR clones that originated in tumors expanded in peripheral blood.

Library construction relied on the immunoSEQ multiplex PCR assay. What TCRdb holds here is the immuneACCESS table cut down to in-frame rearrangements. Part of the clones is not present; checked against another copy, under half of the missing clones reflect an unresolved V gene, and the others are unexplained. The sample table holds 50,000 to 65,000 clones, of which less than 80% were seen once. Jointly, the top ten make up approximately 15% of the sample. In this study, focal radiation therapy paired with CTLA-4 blockade (ipilimumab) was tested in patients who had chemo-refractory metastatic non-small-cell lung cancer. Between the V and J ends, shortened by 1 base and 9 bases respectively, the junction contains 11 bases. CDR1 and CDR2 were assigned from the germline V gene as SGHVS and FNYEAQ. From its cysteine to its phenylalanine, the CDR3 spans 13 amino acids. Only the CDR3 DNA is retained, 39 bases long and in frame from the first base.

The specimen was peripheral blood, collected from a patient treated with radiotherapy plus ipilimumab. The clonotype comes from a human donor with non-small cell lung cancer who had a complete response to radiotherapy plus ipilimumab. The chain was built from TRBV7-6 and TRBJ2-3; the D gene is perhaps TRBD1, on 5 matching bases. For the CDR3, the sequence is CASSLEGMKTQYF. The DNA is as follows: TGTGCCAGCAGCTTAGAGGGGATGAAGACGCAGTATTTT. Reference TRBV7-6 and TRBJ2-3 proteins supply the regions before and after the CDR3; the full variable domain is: GAGVSQSPRYKVTKRGQDVALRCDPISGHVSLYWYRQALGQGPEFLTYFNYEAQQDKSGLPNDRFSAERPEGSISTLTIQRTEQRDSAMYRCASSLEGMKTQYFGPGTRLTVL.